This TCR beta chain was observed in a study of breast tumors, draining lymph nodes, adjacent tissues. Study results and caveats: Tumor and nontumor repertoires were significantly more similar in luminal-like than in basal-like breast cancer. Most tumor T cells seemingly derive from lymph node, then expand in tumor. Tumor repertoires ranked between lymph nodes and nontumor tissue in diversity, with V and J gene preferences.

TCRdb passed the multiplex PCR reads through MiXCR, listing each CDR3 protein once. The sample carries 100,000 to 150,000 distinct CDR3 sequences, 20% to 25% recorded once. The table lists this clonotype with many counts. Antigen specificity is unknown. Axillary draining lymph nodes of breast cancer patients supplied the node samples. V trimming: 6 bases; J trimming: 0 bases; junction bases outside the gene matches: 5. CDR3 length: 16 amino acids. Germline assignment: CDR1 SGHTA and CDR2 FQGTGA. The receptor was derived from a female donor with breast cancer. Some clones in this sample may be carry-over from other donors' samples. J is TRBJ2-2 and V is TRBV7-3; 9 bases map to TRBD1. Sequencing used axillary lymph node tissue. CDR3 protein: CASSRTGATNTGELFF. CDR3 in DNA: TGTGCCAGCAGTCGGACAGGGGCTACGAACACCGGGGAGCTGTTTTTT.